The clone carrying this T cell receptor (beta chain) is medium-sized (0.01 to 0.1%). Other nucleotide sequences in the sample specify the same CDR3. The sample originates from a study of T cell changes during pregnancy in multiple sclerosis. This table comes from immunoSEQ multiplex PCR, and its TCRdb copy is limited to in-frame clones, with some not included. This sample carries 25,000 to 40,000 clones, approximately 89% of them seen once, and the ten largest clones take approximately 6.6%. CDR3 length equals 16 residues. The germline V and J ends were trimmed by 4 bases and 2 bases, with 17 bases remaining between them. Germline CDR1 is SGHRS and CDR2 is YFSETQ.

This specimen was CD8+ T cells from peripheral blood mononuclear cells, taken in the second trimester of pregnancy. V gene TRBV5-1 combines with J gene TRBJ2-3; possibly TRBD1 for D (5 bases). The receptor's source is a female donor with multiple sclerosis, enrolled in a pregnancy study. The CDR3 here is CASSLRRGGNTDTQYF. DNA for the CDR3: TGCGCCAGCAGCCTTCGAAGGGGCGGAAACACAGATACGCAGTATTTT.